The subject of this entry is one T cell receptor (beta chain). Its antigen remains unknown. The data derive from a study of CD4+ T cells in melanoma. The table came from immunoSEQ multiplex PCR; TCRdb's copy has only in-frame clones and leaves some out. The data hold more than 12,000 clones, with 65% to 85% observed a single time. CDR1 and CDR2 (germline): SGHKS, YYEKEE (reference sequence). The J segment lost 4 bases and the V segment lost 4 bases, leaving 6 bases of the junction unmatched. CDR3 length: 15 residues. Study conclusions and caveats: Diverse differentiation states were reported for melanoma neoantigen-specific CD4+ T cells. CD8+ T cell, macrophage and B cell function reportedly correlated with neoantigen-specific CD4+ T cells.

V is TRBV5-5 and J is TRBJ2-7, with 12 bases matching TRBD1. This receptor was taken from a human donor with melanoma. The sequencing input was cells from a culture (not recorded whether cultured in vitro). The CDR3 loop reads CASSPGTGGLYEQYF. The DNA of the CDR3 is TGTGCCAGCAGCCCCGGGACAGGGGGCTTATACGAGCAGTACTTC.